This TCR beta chain was found in a study of blood T cell repertoires in COVID-19. V was clipped by 6 bases and J by 9 bases; unmatched bases: 11. Germline CDR1 LNHDA, CDR2 SQIVND (reference sequence). The CDR3 sequence is 15 residues long. Repertoires were generated with immunoSEQ multiplex PCR, while TCRdb's copy carries only in-frame clones and drops some. Of some 270,000 clones listed, over 80% are singletons. The chain is built from TRBV19 and TRBJ1-5; 10 bases align to TRBD1. This sequence was found in a woman between 40 and 50 years old who had been exposed to COVID-19. The sample taken for sequencing was PBMCs or T cells enriched from blood (not recorded which). The CDR3 sequence: CASRLGGTGDRPQHF. CDR3 coding DNA: TGTGCCAGTAGGTTAGGAGGGACAGGGGATCGGCCCCAGCATTTT.